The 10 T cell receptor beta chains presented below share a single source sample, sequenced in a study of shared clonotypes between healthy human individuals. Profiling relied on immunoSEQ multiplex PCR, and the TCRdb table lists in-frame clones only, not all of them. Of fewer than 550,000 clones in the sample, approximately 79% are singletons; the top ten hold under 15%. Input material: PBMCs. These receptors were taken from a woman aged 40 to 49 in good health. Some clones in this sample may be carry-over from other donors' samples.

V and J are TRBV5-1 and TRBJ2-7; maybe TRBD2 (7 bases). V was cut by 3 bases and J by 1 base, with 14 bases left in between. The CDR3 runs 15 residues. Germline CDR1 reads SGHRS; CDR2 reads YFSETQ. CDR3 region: CASSSSRGGSYEQYF. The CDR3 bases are TGCGCCAGCAGCTCCTCAAGGGGGGGGTCCTACGAGCAGTACTTC.

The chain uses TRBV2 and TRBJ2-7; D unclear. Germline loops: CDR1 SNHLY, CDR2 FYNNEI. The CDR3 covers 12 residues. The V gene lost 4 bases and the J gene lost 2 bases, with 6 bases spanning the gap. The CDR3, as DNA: TGTGCCAGCAGTGCGCAGACCTACGAGCAGTACTTC. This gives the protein CASSAQTYEQYF.

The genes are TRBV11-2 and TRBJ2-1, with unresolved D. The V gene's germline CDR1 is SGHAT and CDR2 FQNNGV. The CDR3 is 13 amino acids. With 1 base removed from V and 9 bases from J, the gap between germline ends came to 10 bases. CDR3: CASSLGPKGEQFF. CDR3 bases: TGTGCCAGCAGCTTAGGACCCAAAGGTGAGCAGTTCTTC.

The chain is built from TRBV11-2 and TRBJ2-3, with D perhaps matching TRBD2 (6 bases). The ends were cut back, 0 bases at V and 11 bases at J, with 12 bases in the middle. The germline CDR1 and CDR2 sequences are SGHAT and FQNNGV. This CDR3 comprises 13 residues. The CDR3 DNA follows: TGTGCCAGCAGCTTAGATTACGGGAGTGGGCAGTATTTT. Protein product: CASSLDYGSGQYF.

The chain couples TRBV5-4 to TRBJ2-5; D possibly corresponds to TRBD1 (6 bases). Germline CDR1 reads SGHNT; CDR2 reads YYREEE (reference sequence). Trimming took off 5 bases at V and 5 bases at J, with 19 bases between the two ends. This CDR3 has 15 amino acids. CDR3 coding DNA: TGTGCCAGCAGTACCGGGACACCCCCGGGGGAGACCCAGTACTTC. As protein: CASSTGTPPGETQYF.

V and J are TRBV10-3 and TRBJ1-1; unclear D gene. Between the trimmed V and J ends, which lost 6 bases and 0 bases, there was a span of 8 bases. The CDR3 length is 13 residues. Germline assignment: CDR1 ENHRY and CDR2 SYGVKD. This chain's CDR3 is CAIRLQMNTEAFF. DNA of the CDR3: TGTGCCATCAGGTTACAGATGAACACTGAAGCTTTCTTT.

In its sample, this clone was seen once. CDR3 protein: CASSLGLSYGYTF. CDR3 nucleotides: TGCGCCAGCAGCTTGGGGTTGAGTTATGGCTACACCTTC. The chain uses TRBV5-1 and TRBJ1-2, with unresolved D. Germline V gene sequence: CDR1 SGHRS, CDR2 YFSETQ. The CDR3 covers 13 residues. Between the trimmed V and J ends, which lost 0 bases and 5 bases, there was a span of 8 bases. Looking up the rest from reference TRBV5-1 and TRBJ1-2 gives the full variable domain: KAGVTQTPRYLIKTRGQQVTLSCSPISGHRSVSWYQQTPGQGLQFLFEYFSETQRNKGNFPGRFSGRQFSNSRSEMNVSTLELGDSALYLCASSLGLSYGYTFGSGTRLTVV.

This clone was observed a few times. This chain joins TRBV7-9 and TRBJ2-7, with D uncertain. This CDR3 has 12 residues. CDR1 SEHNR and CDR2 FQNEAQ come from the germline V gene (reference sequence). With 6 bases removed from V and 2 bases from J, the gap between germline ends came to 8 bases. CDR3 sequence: CASSGIPYEQYF. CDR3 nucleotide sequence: TGTGCCAGCAGTGGGATTCCCTACGAGCAGTACTTC.

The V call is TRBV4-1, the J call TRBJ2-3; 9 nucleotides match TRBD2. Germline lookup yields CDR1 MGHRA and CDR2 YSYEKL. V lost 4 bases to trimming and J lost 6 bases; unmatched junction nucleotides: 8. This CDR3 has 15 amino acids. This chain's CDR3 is CASSPPGTSFDTQYF. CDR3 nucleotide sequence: TGCGCCAGCAGCCCACCCGGGACTAGCTTCGATACGCAGTATTTT.

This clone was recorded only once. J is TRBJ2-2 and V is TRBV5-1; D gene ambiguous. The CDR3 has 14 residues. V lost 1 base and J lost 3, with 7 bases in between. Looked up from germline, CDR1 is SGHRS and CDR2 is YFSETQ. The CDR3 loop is CASSLLGDTGELFF. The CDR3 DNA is TGCGCCAGCAGCTTGTTAGGTGACACCGGGGAGCTGTTTTTT.